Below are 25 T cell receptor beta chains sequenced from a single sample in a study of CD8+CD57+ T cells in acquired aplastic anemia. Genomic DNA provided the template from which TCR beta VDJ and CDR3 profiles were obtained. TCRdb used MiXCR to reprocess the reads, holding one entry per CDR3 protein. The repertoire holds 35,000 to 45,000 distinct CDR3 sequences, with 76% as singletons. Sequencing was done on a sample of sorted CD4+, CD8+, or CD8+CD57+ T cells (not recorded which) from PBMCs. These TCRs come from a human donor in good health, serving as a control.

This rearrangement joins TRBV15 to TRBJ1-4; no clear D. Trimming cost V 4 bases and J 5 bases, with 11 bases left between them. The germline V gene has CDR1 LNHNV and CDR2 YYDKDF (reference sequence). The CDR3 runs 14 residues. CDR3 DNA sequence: TGTGCCACCAGCATGGGCAGTGGGAATGAAAAACTGTTTTTT. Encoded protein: CATSMGSGNEKLFF.

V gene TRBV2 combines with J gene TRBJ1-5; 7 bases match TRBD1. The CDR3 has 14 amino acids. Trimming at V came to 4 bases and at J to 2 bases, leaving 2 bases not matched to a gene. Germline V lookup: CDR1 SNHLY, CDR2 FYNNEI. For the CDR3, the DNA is TGTGCCAGCAGTGGACAGGGCGGCAATCAGCCCCAGCATTTT. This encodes CASSGQGGNQPQHF.

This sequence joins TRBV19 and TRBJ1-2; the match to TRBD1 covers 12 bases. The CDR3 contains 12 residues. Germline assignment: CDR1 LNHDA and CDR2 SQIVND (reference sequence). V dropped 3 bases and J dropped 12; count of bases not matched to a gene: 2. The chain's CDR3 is CASSMGTGGHTF. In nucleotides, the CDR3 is TGTGCCAGTAGTATGGGGACAGGGGGCCACACCTTC.

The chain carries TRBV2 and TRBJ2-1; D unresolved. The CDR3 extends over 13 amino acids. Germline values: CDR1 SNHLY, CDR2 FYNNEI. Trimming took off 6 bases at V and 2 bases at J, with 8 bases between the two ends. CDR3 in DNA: TGTGCCAGCAGGATAGGAACCTACAATGAGCAGTTCTTC. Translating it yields CASRIGTYNEQFF.

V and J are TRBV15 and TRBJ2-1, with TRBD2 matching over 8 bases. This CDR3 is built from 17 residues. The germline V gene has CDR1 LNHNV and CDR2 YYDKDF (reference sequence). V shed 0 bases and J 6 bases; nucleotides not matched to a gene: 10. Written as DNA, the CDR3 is TGTGCCACCAGCAGAGATCGTAGGACTAGCTTCTCCAATGAGCAGTTCTTC. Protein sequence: CATSRDRRTSFSNEQFF. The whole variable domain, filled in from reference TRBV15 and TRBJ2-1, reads DAMVIQNPRYQVTQFGKPVTLSCSQTLNHNVMYWYQQKSSQAPKLLFHYYDKDFNNEADTPDNFQSRRPNTSFCFLDIRSPGLGDTAMYLCATSRDRRTSFSNEQFFGPGTRLTVL.

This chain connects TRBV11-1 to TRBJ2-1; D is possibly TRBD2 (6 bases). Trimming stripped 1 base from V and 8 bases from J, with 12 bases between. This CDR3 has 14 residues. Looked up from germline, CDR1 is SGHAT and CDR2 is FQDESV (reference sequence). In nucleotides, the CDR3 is TGTGCCAGCAGCTTAGTGGGGGGAGGCGATGAGCAGTTCTTC. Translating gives CASSLVGGGDEQFF.

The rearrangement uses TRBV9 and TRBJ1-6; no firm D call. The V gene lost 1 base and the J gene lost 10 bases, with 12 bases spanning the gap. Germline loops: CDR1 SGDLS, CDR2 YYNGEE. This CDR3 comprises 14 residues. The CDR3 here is CASSVQGWESPLHF. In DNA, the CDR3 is TGTGCCAGCAGCGTACAAGGGTGGGAGTCACCCCTCCACTTT.

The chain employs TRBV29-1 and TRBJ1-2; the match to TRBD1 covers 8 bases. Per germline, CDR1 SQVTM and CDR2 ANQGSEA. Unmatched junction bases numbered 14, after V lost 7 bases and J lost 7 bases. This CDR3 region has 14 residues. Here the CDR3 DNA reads TGCAGCGCTGACGGACAGGGTAAAAGGAGTGGCTACACCTTC. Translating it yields CSADGQGKRSGYTF.

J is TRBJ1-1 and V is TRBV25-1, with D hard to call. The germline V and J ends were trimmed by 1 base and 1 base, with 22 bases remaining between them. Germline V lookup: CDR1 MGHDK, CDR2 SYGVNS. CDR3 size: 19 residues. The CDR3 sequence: CASSEFRNIRGIWNTEAFF. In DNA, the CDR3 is TGTGCCAGCAGTGAATTTCGGAATATCCGAGGGATTTGGAACACTGAAGCTTTCTTT.

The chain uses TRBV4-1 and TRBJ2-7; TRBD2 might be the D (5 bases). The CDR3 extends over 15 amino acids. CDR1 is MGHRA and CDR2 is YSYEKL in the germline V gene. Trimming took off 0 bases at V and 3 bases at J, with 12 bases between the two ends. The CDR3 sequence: CASSQDQASYYEQYF. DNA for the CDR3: TGCGCCAGCAGCCAAGATCAGGCTAGCTACTACGAGCAGTACTTC.

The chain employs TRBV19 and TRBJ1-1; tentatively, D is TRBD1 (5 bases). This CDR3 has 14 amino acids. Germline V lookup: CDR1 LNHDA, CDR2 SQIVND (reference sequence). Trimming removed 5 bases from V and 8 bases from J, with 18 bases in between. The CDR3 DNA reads TGTGCCAGTAGTCCCACACAGGCGTACTTGGAAGCTTTCTTT. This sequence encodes CASSPTQAYLEAFF.

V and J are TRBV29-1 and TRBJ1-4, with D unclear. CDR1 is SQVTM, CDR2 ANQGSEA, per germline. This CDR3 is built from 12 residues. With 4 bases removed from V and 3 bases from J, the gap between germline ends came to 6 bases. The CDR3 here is CSVGDANEKLFF. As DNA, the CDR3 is TGCAGCGTTGGGGATGCTAATGAAAAACTGTTTTTT.

This chain's CDR3 is CSARPWTSGGAYNEQFF. The DNA for the CDR3 is TGCAGTGCTAGACCGTGGACTAGCGGGGGAGCCTACAATGAGCAGTTCTTC. The chain combines TRBV20-1 with TRBJ2-1, with TRBD2 matching 13 bases. The junction had 6 bases not matched to a gene; V was cut back by 2 bases and J by 2 bases. Germline values: CDR1 DFQATT, CDR2 SNEGSKA (reference sequence). This CDR3 contains 17 residues.

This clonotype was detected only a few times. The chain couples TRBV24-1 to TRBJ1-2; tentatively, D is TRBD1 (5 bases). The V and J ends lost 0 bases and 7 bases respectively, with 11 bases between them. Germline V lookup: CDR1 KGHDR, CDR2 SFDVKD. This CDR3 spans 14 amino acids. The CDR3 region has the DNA TGTGCCACCAGTGATTTGCAAGGGGATCGTGGCTACACCTTC. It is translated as CATSDLQGDRGYTF.

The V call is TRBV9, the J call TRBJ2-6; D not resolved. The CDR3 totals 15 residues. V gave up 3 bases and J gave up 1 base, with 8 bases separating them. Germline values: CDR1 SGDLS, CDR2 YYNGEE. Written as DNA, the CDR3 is TGTGCCAGCAGCGCCTTTAAATCTGGGGCCAACGTCCTGACTTTC. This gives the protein CASSAFKSGANVLTF.

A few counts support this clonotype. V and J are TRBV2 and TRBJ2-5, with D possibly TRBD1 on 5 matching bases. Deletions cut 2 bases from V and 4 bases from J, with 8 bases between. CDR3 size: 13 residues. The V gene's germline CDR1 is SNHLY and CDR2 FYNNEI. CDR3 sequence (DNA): TGTGCCAGCAGTGAAACAGGAATAGAGACCCAGTACTTC. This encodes CASSETGIETQYF.

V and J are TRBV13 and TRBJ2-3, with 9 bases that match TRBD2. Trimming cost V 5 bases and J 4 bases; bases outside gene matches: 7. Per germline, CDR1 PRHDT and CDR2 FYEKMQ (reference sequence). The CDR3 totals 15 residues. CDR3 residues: CASSPPGGGADTQYF. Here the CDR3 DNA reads TGTGCCAGCAGCCCGCCGGGCGGGGGGGCAGATACGCAGTATTTT.

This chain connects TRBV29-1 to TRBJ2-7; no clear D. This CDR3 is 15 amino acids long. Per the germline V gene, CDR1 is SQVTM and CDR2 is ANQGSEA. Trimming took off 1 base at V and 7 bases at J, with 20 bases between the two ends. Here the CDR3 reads CSVEVRTDAWGEQYF. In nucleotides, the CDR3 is TGCAGCGTTGAAGTTCGGACGGATGCTTGGGGTGAGCAGTACTTC.

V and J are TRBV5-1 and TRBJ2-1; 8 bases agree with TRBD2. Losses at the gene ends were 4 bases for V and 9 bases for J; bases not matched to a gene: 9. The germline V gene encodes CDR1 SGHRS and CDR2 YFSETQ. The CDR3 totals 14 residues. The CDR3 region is CASSHRGGHSEQFF. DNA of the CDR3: TGCGCCAGCAGCCACCGGGGGGGGCATAGTGAGCAGTTCTTC. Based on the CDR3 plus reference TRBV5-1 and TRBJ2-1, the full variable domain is KAGVTQTPRYLIKTRGQQVTLSCSPISGHRSVSWYQQTPGQGLQFLFEYFSETQRNKGNFPGRFSGRQFSNSRSEMNVSTLELGDSALYLCASSHRGGHSEQFFGPGTRLTVL.

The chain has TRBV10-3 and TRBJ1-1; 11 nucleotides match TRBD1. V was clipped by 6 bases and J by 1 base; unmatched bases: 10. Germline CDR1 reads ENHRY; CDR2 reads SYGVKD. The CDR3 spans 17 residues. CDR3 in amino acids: CAISEAGQGVGNTEAFF. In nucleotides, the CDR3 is TGTGCCATCAGCGAGGCGGGACAGGGGGTCGGGAACACTGAAGCTTTCTTT.

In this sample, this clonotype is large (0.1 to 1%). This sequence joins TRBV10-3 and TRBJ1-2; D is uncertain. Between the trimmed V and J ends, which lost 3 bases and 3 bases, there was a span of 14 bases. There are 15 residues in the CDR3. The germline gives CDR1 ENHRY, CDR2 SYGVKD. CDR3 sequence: CAISEEQPVYYGYTF. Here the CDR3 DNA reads TGTGCCATCAGTGAAGAACAGCCCGTTTACTATGGCTACACCTTC.

CDR3 sequence reads: CASSFTGDGYTF. The CDR3 nucleotides are TGCGCCAGCAGCTTTACCGGGGACGGCTACACCTTC. V is TRBV5-1 and J is TRBJ1-2, with a weak D call TRBD1 (5 bases). CDR1 and CDR2 from the germline V gene are SGHRS and YFSETQ. This CDR3 is 12 amino acids long. The V gene lost 2 bases and the J gene lost 8 bases, with 10 bases spanning the gap.

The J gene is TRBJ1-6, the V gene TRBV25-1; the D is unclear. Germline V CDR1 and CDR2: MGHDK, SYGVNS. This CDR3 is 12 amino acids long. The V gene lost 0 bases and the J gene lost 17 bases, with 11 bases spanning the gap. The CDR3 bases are TGTGCCAGCAGTGAATATGGAGGAGGATTCCACTTT. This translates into CASSEYGGGFHF.

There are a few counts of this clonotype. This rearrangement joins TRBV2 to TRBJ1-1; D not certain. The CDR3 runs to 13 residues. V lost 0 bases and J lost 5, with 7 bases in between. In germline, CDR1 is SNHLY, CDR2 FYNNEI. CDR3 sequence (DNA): TGTGCCAGCAGTGAAGCGGTACCGACTGAAGCTTTCTTT. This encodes CASSEAVPTEAFF.

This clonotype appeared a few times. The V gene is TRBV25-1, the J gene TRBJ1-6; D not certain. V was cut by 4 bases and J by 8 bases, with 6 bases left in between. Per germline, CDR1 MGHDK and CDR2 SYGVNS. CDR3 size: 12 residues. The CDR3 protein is CASSALYSPLHF. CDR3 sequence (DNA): TGTGCCAGCAGTGCTTTGTATTCACCCCTCCACTTT.